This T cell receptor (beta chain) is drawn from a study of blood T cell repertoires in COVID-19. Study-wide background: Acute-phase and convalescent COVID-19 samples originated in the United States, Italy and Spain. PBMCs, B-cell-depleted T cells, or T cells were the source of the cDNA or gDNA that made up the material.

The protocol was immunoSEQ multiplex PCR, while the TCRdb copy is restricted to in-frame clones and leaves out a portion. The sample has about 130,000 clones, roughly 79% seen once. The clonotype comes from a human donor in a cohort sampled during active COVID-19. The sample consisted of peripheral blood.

The CDR3 nucleotides are TGTGCCAGCAGCACCGGGGGTCCGTACGAGCAGTACTTC. It is translated as CASSTGGPYEQYF. The rearrangement links TRBV5-5 to TRBJ2-7; possible D gene TRBD2, 6 bases. V was pared by 4 bases and J by 4 bases, with 12 bases between. CDR3 length: 13 residues. CDR1 and CDR2 (germline): SGHKS, YYEKEE (reference sequence).